The following is a T cell receptor (beta chain) sequence with its context. What antigen it recognizes has not been identified. Base qualities were left out, and no much larger clone turns up one base away. TCRbeta CDR3 regions were sequenced with the immunoSEQ Assay. After extraction, genomic DNA underwent amplification by bias-controlled multiplex PCR, followed by high-throughput sequencing. Regarding the original processing steps: To quantify the absolute abundance of every unique TCRbeta CDR3 region, sequences were collapsed and filtered. T cell fraction was estimated by normalizing TCRbeta template counts to usable DNA, with usable DNA measured through amplification of reference genes found in all nucleated cells. Repertoire TCRs were annotated as SARS-CoV-2-specific when V gene, CDR3 amino acid sequence and J gene were exactly matched to a known reactive TCR set. MIRA supplied the reference SARS-CoV-2 TCR set, which was filtered for enrichment in COVID-19-positive ImmuneCODE repertoires so that public or cross-reactive TCRs were removed. Drawing on the MIRA antigens, annotated TCRs were analysed further at the level of specific ORF or position within ORF. Depth was the summed frequency of annotated unique rearrangements, while breadth was defined as annotated unique rearrangements over total unique productive rearrangements. Two-sided Wilcoxon rank-sum tests were applied when comparing TCR breadth between groups. TCRdb's version of the immuneACCESS table is confined to in-frame rearrangements and falls short of the full clone set. An unresolved V gene accounts for under half of the shortfall where checked; the remainder is of unknown origin. The V and J calls and clone size were taken over from that table, and D and trimming were inferred from the DNA. The sample contains around 500,000 clones, 89% of them found a single time. The ten largest clonotypes hold 1.5% to 2% of the sample.

These data are taken from a study of Ad26.COV2.S vaccination and SARS-CoV-2 variants (dated by TCRdb to about 2021). Notes on the research overall: Vaccine-arm donors were drawn from COV1001, a multicentre, randomized, double-blind, placebo-controlled phase I-IIa trial of Ad26.COV2.S in healthy adults. Blinding of investigators to trial group allocation was maintained during experiments and outcome assessment. Ad26.COV2.S was given intramuscularly at 5x10^10 or 1x10^11 viral particles, as a single shot or as two shots 56 days apart. Participants in the trial were split at random into five groups of five each, receiving low-dose or high-dose Ad26.COV2.S once or twice, or else placebo on both occasions. The TCR-sequenced set comprised about 32 samples: around 20 Ad26.COV2.S vaccine recipients, 5 placebo recipients and 8 SARS-CoV-2 convalescent individuals. TCRbeta repertoire sequencing was used to assess the specificity and breadth of SARS-CoV-2-reactive T cell receptors after Ad26.COV2.S vaccination. On the study overall, not on this receptor specifically: Compared with placebo recipients, Ad26.COV2.S recipients showed higher spike-specific TCR breadth (P = 0.0014). The authors noted that total T cell responses may have been underestimated by the TCR breadth and depth analyses. The study was not powered to compare responses between vaccine doses or regimens. Vaccine and placebo recipients had similar non-spike TCR breadth, a finding consistent with the vaccine containing only spike. After vaccination, substantial breadth of spike-specific CD8+ and CD4+ T cell responses was reported.

The sample's treatment or condition label, in plain terms: about 20 received Ad26.COV2.S at low or high dose, single or two shots; about 5 received placebo; per-sample allocation not given. For vaccine and placebo recipients, repertoires were sequenced using samples collected on day 63 after the first injection. Between 29 July and 7 August 2020, Cohort 1b enrolled 20 to 30 adults aged 18-55 years at one site in Boston, USA. Ad26.COV2.S was a replication-incompetent adenovirus type 26 vector expressing a prefusion-stabilized SARS-CoV-2 spike protein from the original Wuhan strain. Clipping removes 5 bases from V and 6 bases from J, with 9 as the unmatched junction base count. The CDR3 runs 14 residues from the cysteine to the phenylalanine. The entry retains the CDR3 DNA only, 42 bases that are in frame from base 1. Looking up the germline V gene yields CDR1 LGHNA and CDR2 YNFKEQ.

The sequences come from peripheral blood, collected in a trial of Ad26.COV2.S vaccine versus placebo. Recombination joined TRBV4-2 with TRBJ1-2; TRBD1 fits 7 bases in the junction. This sequence was found in a person between 18 and 59 years old who received the Ad26.COV2.S COVID-19 vaccine or a placebo. The CDR3: CASSEITGVDGYTF. Here is the DNA: TGTGCCAGCAGCGAAATCACAGGGGTAGATGGCTACACCTTC.